This TCR beta chain comes out of a study of T-cell memory formation after mild COVID-19. This clonotype was seen a few times. Its antigen remains unknown. The CDR3 spans 16 residues. V was pared by 1 base and J by 0 bases, with 10 bases between. The germline V gene has CDR1 SGDLS and CDR2 YYNGEE. Study-wide findings and caveats: A subset of responding clones appeared in pre-infection memory, suggesting cross-reactive memory joined.

TCR alpha and TCR beta cDNA libraries carrying sample barcodes and UMIs were produced by 5'RACE using constant-segment primers. Each CDR3 protein gets one entry after TCRdb re-called the 5' RACE reads with MiXCR. The sample yields 400,000 or so distinct CDR3 sequences, roughly 20% seen once. This clonotype was sampled from an adult woman who had mild COVID-19 (a few samples of this study predate the infection). Cell type and time point are not known. Sequencing was done on a sample of PBMCs or a T cell subset sorted from them (not recorded which). The chain links TRBV9 to TRBJ2-2; the D gene is possibly TRBD2 (6 bases). CDR3 loop: CASSVRAGPNTGELFF. The CDR3 nucleotides are TGTGCCAGCAGCGTAAGGGCGGGACCGAACACCGGGGAGCTGTTTTTT.